This T cell receptor (beta chain) was sequenced for a study of blood T cell repertoires in COVID-19. Whole-study context: Material from acute and convalescent COVID-19 was sourced from the United States, Italy and Spain. In each case, the material was cDNA or gDNA derived from T cells, B-cell-depleted T cells, or PBMCs.

This CDR3 is built from 14 residues. Germline lookup yields CDR1 LGHNT and CDR2 FRNRAP. The V and J ends lost 0 bases and 4 bases respectively, with 7 bases between them. In the original analysis: Cell counts per sample came from amplifying reference gene primers. Generated by immunoSEQ multiplex PCR, the TCRdb table keeps only in-frame clones and is missing some. V, J and clone size reflect that table, while D and trimming were determined from the DNA. The table has under 150,000 clones, 60% to 85% seen once. This chain connects TRBV12-5 to TRBJ2-4, with D unresolved. Sequencing was done on a sample of peripheral blood. The receptor comes from a woman older than 75 with active or convalescent COVID-19. CDR3 region: CASGLVSVKNIQYF. The CDR3, as DNA: TGTGCTAGTGGTTTGGTAAGCGTAAAAAACATTCAGTACTTC.